The clone carrying this TCR beta chain was counted once. This sample is drawn from a study of blood T cell repertoires in COVID-19. Study-wide background: The origin of the acute and convalescent COVID-19 samples was the United States, Italy and Spain. Sources were T cells, B-cell-depleted T cells, or PBMCs; the material itself was cDNA or gDNA.

The CDR3 is made up of 15 amino acids. Trimming cost V 1 base and J 4 bases; bases outside gene matches: 5. CDR1 is MGHRA, CDR2 YSYEKL, per germline. As processed by the authors: How many nucleated cells were present was estimated from reference gene primer amplification. Generated by immunoSEQ multiplex PCR, the TCRdb table keeps only in-frame clones and is missing some. V and J calls and clone size are as listed in that table; D and trimming were resolved from the DNA. The data contain roughly 430,000 clones, approximately 88% of them seen just once; the ten biggest clones take up more than 2%. Sequenced material: PBMCs or T cells enriched from blood (not recorded which). This sequence originates from a middle-aged woman with acute COVID-19. The chain is built from TRBV4-1 and TRBJ2-5; 8 bases match TRBD1. The CDR3 reads CASSQVQGVAETQYF. The DNA of the CDR3 is TGCGCCAGCAGCCAAGTACAGGGGGTAGCAGAGACCCAGTACTTC.